This T cell receptor beta chain was obtained from a study of radiotherapy plus CTLA-4 blockade in lung cancer. Produced via immunoSEQ multiplex PCR; TCRdb's table is partial and in-frame only. The sample yields roughly 76,000 clones, roughly 80% seen once. CDR1 LGHNA and CDR2 YNFKEQ come from the germline V gene. The CDR3 has 16 residues. V lost 3 bases, J lost 3 bases, and 7 bases stayed unmatched. Each patient with chemo-refractory metastatic non-small-cell lung cancer was treated with focal radiation plus CTLA-4 blockade using ipilimumab. V is TRBV4-2 and J is TRBJ2-3, with 9 bases matching TRBD2. The receptor's source is a human donor with non-small cell lung cancer whose response to radiotherapy plus ipilimumab could not be evaluated. The sample consisted of peripheral blood, taken from a patient treated with radiotherapy plus ipilimumab. This CDR3 is CASSHRTAGGTDTQYF. As DNA, the CDR3 is TGTGCCAGCAGCCATCGAACAGCGGGGGGAACAGATACGCAGTATTTT.